A single T cell receptor beta chain is shown here with its context. Categorization into cohorts depended on clinical history that participants reported. The repertoire was sequenced with immunoSEQ multiplex PCR; TCRdb's copy has only in-frame clones and lacks some. The sample records about 370,000 clones, around nine tenths being singletons. The germline V gene encodes CDR1 MNHEY and CDR2 SVGAGI. V gave up 0 bases and J gave up 1 base, with 12 bases separating them. This CDR3 is built from 16 residues. These data come from a study of blood T cell repertoires in COVID-19. The sequencing sample was made of PBMCs or T cells enriched from blood (not recorded which). This sequence joins TRBV6-5 and TRBJ1-1; the D is unclear. This clonotype was obtained from a young woman who had recovered from COVID-19. The CDR3 DNA sequence: TGTGCCAGCAGTTACTCGTATGCACAGCCGAACACTGAAGCTTTCTTT. This codes for CASSYSYAQPNTEAFF.